Shown below are 3 T cell receptor beta chains from a single sample sequenced in a study of response to subunit inactivated influenza vaccine. One entry per CDR3 protein results from TCRdb running MiXCR on the RT-PCR reads. Found here are about 520,000 distinct CDR3 sequences, about 25% of them singletons; the top ten hold 1.5% to 2%. The sample in question was CD4+ T cells sorted from PBMCs, obtained about 5 days after vaccination. The receptors originated from a man in his forties or fifties who received an inactivated influenza vaccine.

CDR3 residues: CASSAGTGRNQPQHF. The CDR3 coding sequence is TGTGCCAGCAGCGCCGGGACAGGGCGTAATCAGCCCCAGCATTTT. The chain combines TRBV7-8 with TRBJ1-5; 9 bases agree with TRBD1. Germline V CDR1 and CDR2: SGHVS, FQNEAQ. Trimming cost V 5 bases and J 4 bases; bases outside gene matches: 6. The CDR3 runs 15 residues.

This clonotype turned up a few times. The chain has TRBV6-5 and TRBJ1-3, with a weak D call TRBD1 (6 bases). Germline V gene lookup returns CDR1 MNHEY and CDR2 SVGAGI. V was pared by 0 bases and J by 8 bases, with 11 bases between. The CDR3 contains 14 residues. CDR3 loop: CASSYSKQGYTIYF. DNA of the CDR3: TGTGCCAGCAGTTACTCGAAACAGGGCTACACCATATATTTT.

This clonotype was counted only a few times. The V and J genes are TRBV20-1 and TRBJ2-1; 9 positions match TRBD1. V lost 6 bases to trimming and J lost 6 bases; unmatched junction nucleotides: 12. Germline CDR1 DFQATT, CDR2 SNEGSKA (reference sequence). The CDR3 totals 15 residues. CDR3 loop: CSARWGGTGTNEQFF. The CDR3 DNA follows: TGCAGTGCCAGATGGGGGGGGACAGGGACCAATGAGCAGTTCTTC.